This T cell receptor (beta chain) originates from a study of T-cell reconstitution after alpha-beta-depleted transplantation in children. Notes on the study in general: In some patients, recipient T cells and intrathymic progenitors surviving conditioning explained high day-60 diversity. A year post-transplant, T-cell counts and diversity derived mostly from newly produced T cells. Several hundred expanded graft clones reportedly were the source of alpha-beta T cells about two months after transplant.

Preparation of the TCRbeta library was carried out with unique molecular identifiers. TCRdb used MiXCR to reprocess the PCR reads, holding one entry per CDR3 protein. The sample includes hundreds of thousands of distinct CDR3 sequences, more than 20% of them seen just once. CDR1 and CDR2 from the germline V gene are MRHNA and SNTAGT. The ends lost 6 bases at V and 8 bases at J; junction bases unmatched: 9. The CDR3 runs 14 residues. The sample holds a few counts of this clonotype. The antigen is undetermined. The chain uses TRBV6-4 and TRBJ2-3; TRBD2 matches 9 bases. This clonotype originated in a boy under three years old who had a stem cell transplant for acute myeloid leukemia, so the T cells may come from the graft donor. The sequencing here drew on PBMCs, mostly from graft donor cells, taken 360 days after TCRalphabeta/CD19-depleted stem cell transplant. CDR3 loop: CASSEGLAAGTQYF. The CDR3 nucleotides read TGTGCCAGCAGCGAGGGACTAGCAGCCGGTACGCAGTATTTT.